This is a list of T cell receptor beta chains from one sample in a study of CD8 T cells in ankylosing spondylitis. TCRdb reprocessed the 5' RACE reads with MiXCR, giving one entry per CDR3 protein. Of around 150,000 distinct CDR3 sequences in the sample, around 6.6% are singletons; the top ten hold around 12%. The sequenced sample was blood, either unsorted or a sorted T cell fraction (not recorded which). All receptors come from a female donor with ankylosing spondylitis or in good health (not recorded which). Both conserved end residues are part of each CDR3. D genes are given only for firm matches. Clone size is given for some rows only: seen once, a few or many times, or a class if the clone is expanded.

v_call	j_call	d_call	clone_size	cdr3_nt	cdr3_aa
TRBV6-6	TRBJ1-5	.	many	TGTGCCAGCACTCATGCACTCAATCAGCCCCAGCATTTT	CASTHALNQPQHF
TRBV3-1	TRBJ2-2	.	many	TGTGCCTCCACGAGACTAGCGAACACCGGGGAGCTGTTTTTT	CASTRLANTGELFF
TRBV30	TRBJ1-2	.	.	TGTGCCTGGAGGAGACAGCGGGCTGACTATGGCTACACCTTC	CAWRRQRADYGYTF
TRBV28	TRBJ1-1	.	.	TGTGCCAGCAGTTTCTTGGGAGCGGACACTGAAGCTTTCTTT	CASSFLGADTEAFF
TRBV2	TRBJ2-3	TRBD2	many	TGTGCCAGCAGTGACCCGGGGGGGGCCAAAGATACGCAGTATTTT	CASSDPGGAKDTQYF
TRBV7-9	TRBJ2-1	.	many	TGTGCCAGCAGCTTATCTACGGGGCTCTCCTACAATGAGCAGTTCTTC	CASSLSTGLSYNEQFF
TRBV18	TRBJ2-7	.	few	TGTGCCAGCTCACCTCCGTCACAGGGCGAGCAGTACTTC	CASSPPSQGEQYF
TRBV7-9	TRBJ1-1	.	few	TGTGCCAGCAATCCTTTCTCGAACACTGAAGCTTTCTTT	CASNPFSNTEAFF
TRBV25-1	TRBJ1-6	TRBD1	many	TGTGCCAGCAGTGCCCGGCAGGGGGGAAATGCACCCCTCCACTTT	CASSARQGGNAPLHF
TRBV21-1	TRBJ2-7	.	many	TGTGCCAGCAGCAAAGATGGGACAGGGAAGCCCTACGAGCAGTACTTC	CASSKDGTGKPYEQYF
TRBV12-3/TRBV12-4	TRBJ1-3	.	.	TGTACCAGCAGCCCGGCGGGCCCAACAGGGTTCCCTGGAAACACCATATATTTT	CTSSPAGPTGFPGNTIYF
TRBV12-3/TRBV12-4	TRBJ2-2	TRBD1	many	TGTGCCAGCACATGGACAGGAGCAACCGGGGAGCTGTTTTTT	CASTWTGATGELFF
TRBV7-8	TRBJ1-1	TRBD1	few	TGTGCCAGCAGCTTGGGACAGTACATGAACACTGAAGCTTTCTTT	CASSLGQYMNTEAFF
TRBV5-1	TRBJ2-1	.	many	TGCGCCAGCAGCTTCGTTTCCGGGGCTGGCAATGAGCAGTTCTTC	CASSFVSGAGNEQFF
TRBV7-9	TRBJ1-2	.	many	TGTGCCAGCAGCTTTACAGGCGTACAAGCTAACTATGGCTACACCTTC	CASSFTGVQANYGYTF
TRBV7-8	TRBJ2-5	TRBD2	many	TGTGCCAGCAGCGAGGCTAGCGGGGGGGCGGGGGAGACCCAGTACTTC	CASSEASGGAGETQYF
TRBV6-5	TRBJ2-5	.	many	TGTGCCAGCAGTTACTCCCTAGGAACGCAAGAGACCCAGTACTTC	CASSYSLGTQETQYF
TRBV12-3/TRBV12-4	TRBJ2-7	.	many	TGTGCCAGCAGCAGGGACACGGGTAGGGAGCAGTACTTC	CASSRDTGREQYF
TRBV7-2	TRBJ2-1	TRBD2	.	TGTGCCAGCAGCTTAGCGAGGGCTAGCGGGGGGAATGAGCAGTTCTTC	CASSLARASGGNEQFF
TRBV6-1	TRBJ2-5	.	.	TGTGCCAGCAGTGAAGCGGGCTCTCGGGAGACCCAGTACTTC	CASSEAGSRETQYF
TRBV6-5	TRBJ2-1	.	many	TGTGCCAGCAGAACTAGCCACAATGAGCAGTTCTTC	CASRTSHNEQFF
TRBV20-1	TRBJ1-4	.	many	TGCAGTGCGCCGGTCGCAGGGGTTGAAAAACTGTTTTTT	CSAPVAGVEKLFF
TRBV4-2	TRBJ2-2	TRBD2	many	TGTGCCAGCAGCCAAGGGACTAGCGGGGGGAACACGGAGCTGTTTTTT	CASSQGTSGGNTELFF
TRBV6-5	TRBJ2-7	.	many	TGTGCCAGCAGTTCCGGGGGGCCTATCTCCTACGAGCAGTACTTC	CASSSGGPISYEQYF
TRBV20-1	TRBJ1-2	.	many	TGCAGTGCTGGTGGGACTGAAGTCTATGGCTACACCTTC	CSAGGTEVYGYTF
TRBV5-5	TRBJ1-1	.	.	TGTGCCAGCAGCTCCGGGAGTCACACTGAAGCTTTCTTT	CASSSGSHTEAFF
TRBV5-1	TRBJ1-1	TRBD1	many	TGCGCCAGCAGCTCGGGACAGGGGACTGAAGCTTTCTTT	CASSSGQGTEAFF
TRBV4-3	TRBJ2-4	.	many	TGCGCCAGCAGCCAAGATATGGGGTCTCCAGCCAAAAACATTCAGTACTTC	CASSQDMGSPAKNIQYF
TRBV19	TRBJ2-2	.	.	TGTGCCAGTAGTATAAGGGGCGGCTACTCGAACACCGGGGAGCTGTTTTTT	CASSIRGGYSNTGELFF
TRBV4-3	TRBJ1-6	.	many	TGCGCCAGCAGCCAAGACTCTAGTGGCCATTCACCCCTCCACTTT	CASSQDSSGHSPLHF